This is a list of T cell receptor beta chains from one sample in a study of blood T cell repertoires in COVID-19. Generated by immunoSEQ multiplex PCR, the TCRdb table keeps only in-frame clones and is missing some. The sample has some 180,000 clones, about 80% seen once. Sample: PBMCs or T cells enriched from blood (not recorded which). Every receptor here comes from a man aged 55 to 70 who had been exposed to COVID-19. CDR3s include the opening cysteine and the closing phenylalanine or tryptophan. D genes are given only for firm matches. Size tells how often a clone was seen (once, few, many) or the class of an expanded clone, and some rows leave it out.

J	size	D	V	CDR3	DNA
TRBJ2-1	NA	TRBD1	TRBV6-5	CASSHPGQGLDEQFF	TGTGCCAGCAGTCATCCGGGACAGGGGTTAGATGAGCAGTTCTTC
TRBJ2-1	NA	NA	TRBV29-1	CSVCHDLAGGEQFF	TGCAGCGTCTGCCATGACTTAGCCGGTGGTGAGCAGTTCTTC
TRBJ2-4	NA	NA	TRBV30	CAWRVDRDWNIQYF	TGTGCCTGGAGGGTCGACAGGGACTGGAACATTCAGTACTTC
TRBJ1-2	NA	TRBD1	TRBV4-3	CASSQDAGTGGYGYTF	TGCGCCAGCAGCCAAGATGCCGGGACAGGGGGCTATGGCTACACCTTC
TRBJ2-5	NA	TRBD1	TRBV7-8	CASSFFIARDRAQETQYF	TGTGCCAGCAGCTTTTTTATAGCCCGGGACAGGGCCCAAGAGACCCAGTACTTC
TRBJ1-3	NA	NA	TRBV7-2	CASSLTVFGGRGNTIYF	TGTGCCAGCAGCTTAACAGTGTTCGGGGGGCGTGGAAACACCATATATTTT
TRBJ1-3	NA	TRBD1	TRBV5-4	CASSPGQGPSGNTIYF	TGTGCCAGCAGCCCTGGACAGGGACCCTCTGGAAACACCATATATTTT
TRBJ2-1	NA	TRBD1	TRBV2	CASSEAHGQGEFF	TGTGCCAGCAGTGAAGCACACGGACAGGGTGAGTTCTTC
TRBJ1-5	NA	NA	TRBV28	CASSLVAAPGQPQHF	TGTGCCAGCAGTTTGGTTGCGGCTCCGGGTCAGCCCCAGCATTTT
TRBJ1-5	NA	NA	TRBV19	CASSTGGSNQPQHF	TGTGCCAGTAGTACCGGCGGTAGCAATCAGCCCCAGCATTTT
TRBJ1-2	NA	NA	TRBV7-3	CASSLGRGAYGYTF	TGTGCCAGCAGCTTAGGACGGGGTGCCTATGGCTACACCTTC
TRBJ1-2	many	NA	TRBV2	CASSEIGGPYGYTF	TGTGCCAGCAGTGAAATAGGCGGGCCTTATGGCTACACCTTC
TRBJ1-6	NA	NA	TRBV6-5	CASRPDSSNSPLHF	TGTGCCAGCAGACCAGACAGTTCCAATTCACCCCTCCACTTT
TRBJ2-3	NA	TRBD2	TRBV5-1	CASSLMSGSTQYF	TGCGCCAGCAGCTTGATGAGCGGGAGCACGCAGTATTTT
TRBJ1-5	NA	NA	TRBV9	CASSAGSNRPQHF	TGTGCCAGCAGCGCAGGGTCTAATCGGCCCCAGCATTTT
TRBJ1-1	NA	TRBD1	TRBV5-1	CASGALQGAVNTEAFF	TGCGCCAGCGGAGCCTTACAGGGGGCTGTGAACACTGAAGCTTTCTTT
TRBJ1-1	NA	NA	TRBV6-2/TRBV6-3	CASSYSPGNTEAFF	TGTGCCAGCAGTTACTCGCCCGGGAACACTGAAGCTTTCTTT
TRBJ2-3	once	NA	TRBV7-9	CASSRGPSTDTQYF	TGTGCCAGCAGCCGCGGGCCTAGCACAGATACGCAGTATTTT
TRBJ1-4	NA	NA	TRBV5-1	CASSFGTGYNEKLFF	TGCGCCAGCAGTTTCGGAACAGGGTATAATGAAAAACTGTTTTTT
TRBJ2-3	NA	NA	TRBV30	CAWGSGVARSTDTQYF	TGTGCCTGGGGGTCCGGGGTAGCGAGAAGCACAGATACGCAGTATTTT
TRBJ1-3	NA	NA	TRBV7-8	CASSLGARPSGNTIYF	TGTGCCAGCAGCCTGGGAGCGAGGCCCTCTGGAAACACCATATATTTT
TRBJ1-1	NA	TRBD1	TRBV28	CASTPRAGGTEAFF	TGTGCCAGCACCCCGAGGGCAGGGGGCACTGAAGCTTTCTTT
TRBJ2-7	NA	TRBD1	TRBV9	CASSPRTGGYEQYF	TGTGCCAGCAGCCCTCGGACAGGGGGCTACGAGCAGTACTTC
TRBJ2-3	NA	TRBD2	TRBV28	CASSSLWTSGSTDTQYF	TGTGCCAGCAGTTCCCTCTGGACTAGCGGGAGCACAGATACGCAGTATTTT
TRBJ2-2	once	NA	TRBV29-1	CSVVSPGNTGELFF	TGCAGCGTTGTCAGTCCTGGGAACACCGGGGAGCTGTTTTTT
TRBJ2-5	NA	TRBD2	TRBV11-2	CASSSSGGQETQYF	TGTGCCAGCAGCTCCAGCGGGGGCCAAGAGACCCAGTACTTC
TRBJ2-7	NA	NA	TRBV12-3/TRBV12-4	CASSFGQIYEQYF	TGTGCCAGCAGTTTTGGGCAGATCTACGAGCAGTACTTC
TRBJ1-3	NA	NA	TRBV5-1	CASSLQTLGAPGNTIYF	TGCGCCAGCAGCTTACAAACCCTGGGGGCCCCTGGAAACACCATATATTTT
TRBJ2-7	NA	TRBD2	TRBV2	CASRKYVAGGYEQYF	TGTGCCAGCAGGAAATACGTCGCGGGAGGTTACGAGCAGTACTTC
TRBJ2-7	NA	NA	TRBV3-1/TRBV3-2	CASSQARQALTYEQYF	TGTGCCAGCAGCCAAGCGAGACAAGCCCTAACCTACGAGCAGTACTTC
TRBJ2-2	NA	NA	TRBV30	CAWSVFLNTGELFF	TGTGCCTGGAGTGTATTCTTGAACACCGGGGAGCTGTTTTTT
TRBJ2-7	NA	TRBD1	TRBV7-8	CASSAVRDRYYEQYF	TGTGCCAGCAGCGCCGTCCGGGACAGGTACTACGAGCAGTACTTC
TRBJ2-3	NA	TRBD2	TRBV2	CASDGRALGTDTQYF	TGTGCCAGCGACGGGAGGGCCCTCGGGACAGATACGCAGTATTTT
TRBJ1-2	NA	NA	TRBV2	CASSEVRGDHYGYTF	TGTGCCAGCAGTGAGGTTCGGGGGGATCACTATGGCTACACCTTC
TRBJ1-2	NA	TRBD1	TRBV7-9	CASSFGTGNYGYTF	TGTGCCAGCAGCTTCGGGACAGGGAACTATGGCTACACCTTC
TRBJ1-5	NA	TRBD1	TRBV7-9	CASSLGTGGASGQPQHF	TGTGCCAGCAGCTTGGGTACAGGGGGCGCGTCCGGTCAGCCCCAGCATTTT
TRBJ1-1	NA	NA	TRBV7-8	CASSLGSEGTEAFF	TGTGCCAGCAGCTTGGGCAGTGAAGGCACTGAAGCTTTCTTT
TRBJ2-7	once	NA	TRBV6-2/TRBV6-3	CASSTPPTPGALSYEQYF	TGTGCCAGCAGTACCCCGCCGACGCCAGGGGCACTCTCCTACGAGCAGTACTTC